The present T cell receptor beta chain was sequenced within a study of blood T cell repertoires in COVID-19. About the research overall: PBMCs, B-cell-depleted T cells, or T cells were the source of the cDNA or gDNA that made up the material.

Per the authors' pipeline: The assay estimated nucleated cells by amplifying reference gene primers. The repertoire was sequenced with immunoSEQ multiplex PCR; TCRdb's copy has only in-frame clones and lacks some. The D gene and trimming were derived from the DNA, and the V and J assignments and clone size from that table. The sample has 170,000 or so clones, 88% seen once; the top ten hold roughly 9%. The CDR3 consists of 15 residues. With 5 bases clipped from V and 6 bases from J, the junction kept 8 bases outside the gene matches. Per germline, CDR1 SGHAT and CDR2 FQNNGV. Those enrolled, adults aged about 18 to 89 years, came from 24 US areas. Participants reported their clinical history, and cohort assignment relied on those reports.

The chain couples TRBV11-2 to TRBJ1-4, with 8 nucleotides matching TRBD1. The receptor was isolated from a woman between 18 and 29 years old who had recovered from COVID-19. Material: PBMCs or T cells enriched from blood (not recorded which). This CDR3 reads CASSRTGYGDEKLFF. CDR3 bases: TGTGCCAGCAGCAGGACAGGGTATGGTGATGAAAAACTGTTTTTT.